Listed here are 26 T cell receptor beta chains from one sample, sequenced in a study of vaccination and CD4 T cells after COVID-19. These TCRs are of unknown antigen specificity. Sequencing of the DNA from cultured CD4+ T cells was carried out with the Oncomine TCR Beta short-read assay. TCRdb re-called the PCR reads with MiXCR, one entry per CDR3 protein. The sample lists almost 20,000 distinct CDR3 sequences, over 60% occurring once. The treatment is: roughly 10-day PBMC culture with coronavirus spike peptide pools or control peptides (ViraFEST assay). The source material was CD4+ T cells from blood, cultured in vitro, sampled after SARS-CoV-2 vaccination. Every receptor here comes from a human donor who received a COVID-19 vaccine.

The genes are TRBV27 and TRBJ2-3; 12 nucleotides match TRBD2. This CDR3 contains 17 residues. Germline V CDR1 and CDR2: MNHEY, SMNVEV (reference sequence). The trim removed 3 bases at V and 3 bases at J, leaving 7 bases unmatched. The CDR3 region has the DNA TGTGCCAGCAGTTTTACCCCTACTAGCGGGGGGACAGATACGCAGTATTTT. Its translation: CASSFTPTSGGTDTQYF.

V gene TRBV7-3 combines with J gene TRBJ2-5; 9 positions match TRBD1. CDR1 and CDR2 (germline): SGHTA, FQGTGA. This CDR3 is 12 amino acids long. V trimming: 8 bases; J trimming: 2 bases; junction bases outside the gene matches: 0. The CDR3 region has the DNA TGTGCCAGCGGACAGGGGCAAGAGACCCAGTACTTC. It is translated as CASGQGQETQYF. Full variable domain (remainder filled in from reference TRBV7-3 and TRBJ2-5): GAGVSQTPSNKVTEKGKYVELRCDPISGHTALYWYRQSLGQGPEFLIYFQGTGAADDSGLPNDRFFAVRPEGSVSTLKIQRTERGDSAVYLCASGQGQETQYFGPGTRLLVL.

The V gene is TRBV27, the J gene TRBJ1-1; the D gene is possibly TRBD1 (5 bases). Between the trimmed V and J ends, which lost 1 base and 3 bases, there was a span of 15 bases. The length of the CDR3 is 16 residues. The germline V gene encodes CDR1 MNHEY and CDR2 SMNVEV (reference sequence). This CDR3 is CASSLYYRGGHTEAFF. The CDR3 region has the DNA TGTGCCAGCAGTTTATATTATAGGGGAGGTCACACTGAAGCTTTCTTT.

The CDR3 loop reads CASSSWGQSYGYTF. The CDR3 bases are TGTGCCAGCAGCTCGTGGGGGCAATCCTATGGCTACACCTTC. This chain joins TRBV11-2 and TRBJ1-2; the D gene is possibly TRBD1 (6 bases). The CDR3 is 14 amino acids. Trimming removed 4 bases from V and 4 bases from J, with 13 bases in between. Germline-derived CDR1 and CDR2 are SGHAT and FQNNGV.

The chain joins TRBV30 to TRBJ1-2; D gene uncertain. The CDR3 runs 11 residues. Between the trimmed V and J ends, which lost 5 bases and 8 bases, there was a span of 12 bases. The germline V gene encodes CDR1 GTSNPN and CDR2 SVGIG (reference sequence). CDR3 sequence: CAWFSWRGYTF. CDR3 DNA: TGTGCCTGGTTCAGTTGGAGGGGCTACACCTTC. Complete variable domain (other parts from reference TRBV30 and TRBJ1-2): SQTIHQWPATLVQPVGSPLSLECTVEGTSNPNLYWYRQAAGRGLQLLFYSVGIGQISSEVPQNLSASRPQDRQFILSSKKLLLSDSGFYLCAWFSWRGYTFGSGTRLTVV.

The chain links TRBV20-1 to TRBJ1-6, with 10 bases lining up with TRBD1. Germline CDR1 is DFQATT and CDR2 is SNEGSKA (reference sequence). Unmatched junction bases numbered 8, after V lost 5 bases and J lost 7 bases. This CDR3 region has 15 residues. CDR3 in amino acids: CSARSGQGFNSPLHF. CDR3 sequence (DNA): TGCAGTGCTCGATCGGGACAGGGGTTCAATTCACCCCTCCACTTT.

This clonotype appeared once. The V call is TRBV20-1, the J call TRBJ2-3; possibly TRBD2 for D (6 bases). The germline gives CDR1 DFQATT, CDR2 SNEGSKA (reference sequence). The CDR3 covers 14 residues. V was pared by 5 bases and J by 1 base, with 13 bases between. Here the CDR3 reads CSAVTSTGTDTQYF. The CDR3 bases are TGCAGTGCTGTAACTAGCACTGGCACAGATACGCAGTATTTT.

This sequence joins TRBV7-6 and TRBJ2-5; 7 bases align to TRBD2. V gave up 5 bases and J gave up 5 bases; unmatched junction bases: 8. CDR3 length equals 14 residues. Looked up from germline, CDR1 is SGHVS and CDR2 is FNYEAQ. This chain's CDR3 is CASSPAGGYETQYF. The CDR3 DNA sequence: TGTGCCAGCAGCCCCGCCGGGGGGTATGAGACCCAGTACTTC. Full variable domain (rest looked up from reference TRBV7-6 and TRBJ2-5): GAGVSQSPRYKVTKRGQDVALRCDPISGHVSLYWYRQALGQGPEFLTYFNYEAQQDKSGLPNDRFSAERPEGSISTLTIQRTEQRDSAMYRCASSPAGGYETQYFGPGTRLLVL.

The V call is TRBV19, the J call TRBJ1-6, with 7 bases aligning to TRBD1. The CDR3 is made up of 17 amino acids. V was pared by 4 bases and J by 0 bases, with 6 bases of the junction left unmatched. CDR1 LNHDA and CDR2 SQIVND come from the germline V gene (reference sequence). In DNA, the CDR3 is TGTGCCAGTAGTACGGGACAGAAGTTCTCCTATAATTCACCCCTCCACTTT. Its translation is CASSTGQKFSYNSPLHF.

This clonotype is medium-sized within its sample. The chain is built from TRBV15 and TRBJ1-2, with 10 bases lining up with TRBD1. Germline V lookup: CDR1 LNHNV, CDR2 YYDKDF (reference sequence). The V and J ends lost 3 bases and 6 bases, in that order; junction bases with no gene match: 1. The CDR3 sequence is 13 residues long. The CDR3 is CATSRTGGDGYTF. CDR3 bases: TGTGCCACCAGCAGGACAGGGGGCGATGGCTACACCTTC.

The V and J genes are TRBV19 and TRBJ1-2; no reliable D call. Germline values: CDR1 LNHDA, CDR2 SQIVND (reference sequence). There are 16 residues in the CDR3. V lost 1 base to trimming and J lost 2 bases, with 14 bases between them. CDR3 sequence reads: CASSIGAIRANYGYTF. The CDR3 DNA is TGTGCCAGTAGTATAGGAGCTATACGGGCGAACTATGGCTACACCTTC.

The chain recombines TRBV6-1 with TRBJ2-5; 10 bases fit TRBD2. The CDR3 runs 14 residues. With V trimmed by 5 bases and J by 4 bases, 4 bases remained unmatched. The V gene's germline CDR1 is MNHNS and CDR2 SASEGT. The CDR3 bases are TGTGCCAGCAGTCGAGCGGGGGGGGGAGAGACCCAGTACTTC. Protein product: CASSRAGGGETQYF.

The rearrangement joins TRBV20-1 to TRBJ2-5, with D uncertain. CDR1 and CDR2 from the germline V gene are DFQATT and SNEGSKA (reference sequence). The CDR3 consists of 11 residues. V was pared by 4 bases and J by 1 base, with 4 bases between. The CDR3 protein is CSANIQETQYF. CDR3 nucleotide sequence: TGCAGTGCTAACATCCAAGAGACCCAGTACTTC.

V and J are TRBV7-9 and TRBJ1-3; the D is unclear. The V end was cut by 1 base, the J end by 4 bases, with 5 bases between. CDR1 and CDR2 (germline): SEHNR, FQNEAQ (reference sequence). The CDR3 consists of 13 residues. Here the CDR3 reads CASSLVSGNTIYF. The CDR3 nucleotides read TGTGCCAGCAGCTTAGTATCCGGAAACACCATATATTTT.

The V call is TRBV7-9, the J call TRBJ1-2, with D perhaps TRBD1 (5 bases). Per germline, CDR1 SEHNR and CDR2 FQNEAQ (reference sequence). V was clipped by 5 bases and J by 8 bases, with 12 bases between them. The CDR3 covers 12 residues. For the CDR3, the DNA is TGTGCCAGCAGCCGTGGGACCAGGGGCTACACCTTC. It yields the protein CASSRGTRGYTF.

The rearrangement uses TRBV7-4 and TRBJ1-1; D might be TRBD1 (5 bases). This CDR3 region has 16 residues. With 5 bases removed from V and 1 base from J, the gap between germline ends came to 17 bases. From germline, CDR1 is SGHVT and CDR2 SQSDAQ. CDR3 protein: CASSVGPGTGNTEAFF. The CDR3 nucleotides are TGTGCCAGCAGCGTAGGTCCAGGGACGGGGAACACTGAAGCTTTCTTT.

CDR3 sequence: CASSRDPVYGYTF. Here the CDR3 DNA reads TGTGCCAGCAGCCGAGACCCTGTCTATGGCTACACCTTC. The genes are TRBV12-3 or TRBV12-4 and TRBJ1-2, with no clear D. With 6 bases removed from V and 4 bases from J, the gap between germline ends came to 12 bases. The CDR3 is 13 amino acids.

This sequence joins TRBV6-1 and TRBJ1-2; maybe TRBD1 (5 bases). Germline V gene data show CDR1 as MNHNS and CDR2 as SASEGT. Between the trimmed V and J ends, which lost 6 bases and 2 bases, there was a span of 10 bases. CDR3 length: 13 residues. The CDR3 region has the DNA TGTGCCAGCAGCCCTCCAGGGAACTATGGCTACACCTTC. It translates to CASSPPGNYGYTF.

Written as DNA, the CDR3 is TGTGCCAGCAGCTCGGACTCAATTTTCACAGATACGCAGTATTTT. Amino acid sequence: CASSSDSIFTDTQYF. This chain uses TRBV7-3 with TRBJ2-3, with D maybe TRBD2 (5 bases). Germline CDR1 and CDR2: SGHTA and FQGTGA. The CDR3 covers 15 residues. Between the trimmed V and J ends, which lost 4 bases and 2 bases, there was a span of 13 bases.

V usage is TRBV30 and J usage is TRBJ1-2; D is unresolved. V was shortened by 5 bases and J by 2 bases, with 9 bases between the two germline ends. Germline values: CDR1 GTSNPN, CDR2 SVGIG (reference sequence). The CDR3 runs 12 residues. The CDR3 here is CAWGNRNYGYTF. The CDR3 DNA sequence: TGTGCCTGGGGGAACCGGAACTATGGCTACACCTTC.

The CDR3 DNA reads TGTGCCAGCAGCTTCCCCGGGACAGCTGGCTACACCTTC. It codes for CASSFPGTAGYTF. The chain has TRBV11-2 and TRBJ1-2; 7 nucleotides agree with TRBD1. The CDR3 covers 13 residues. After removal of 3 bases from V and 7 bases from J, the junction contained 5 bases not matched to a gene. Germline CDR1 SGHAT, CDR2 FQNNGV.

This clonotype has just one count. For the CDR3, the DNA is TGTGCCAGCAGTGGACCGGGACGACTCACTGAAGCTTTCTTT. Protein sequence: CASSGPGRLTEAFF. The rearrangement uses TRBV25-1 and TRBJ1-1; a weak D match, TRBD1 (5 bases). Germline CDR1 is MGHDK and CDR2 is SYGVNS. This CDR3 spans 14 amino acids. Trimming shortened V by 4 bases and J by 4 bases, and 13 bases separated the two germline ends.

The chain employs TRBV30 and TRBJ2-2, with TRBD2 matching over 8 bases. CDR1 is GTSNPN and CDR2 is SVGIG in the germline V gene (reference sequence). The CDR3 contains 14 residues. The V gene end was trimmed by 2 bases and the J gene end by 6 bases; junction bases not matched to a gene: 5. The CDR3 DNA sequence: TGTGCCTGGAGTCGGGGGGGGCCGGCCGGGGAGCTGTTTTTT. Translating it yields CAWSRGGPAGELFF.

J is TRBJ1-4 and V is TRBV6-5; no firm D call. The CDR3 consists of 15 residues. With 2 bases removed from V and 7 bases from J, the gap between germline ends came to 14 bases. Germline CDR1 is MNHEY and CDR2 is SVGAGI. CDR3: CASSYLGFGGEKLFF. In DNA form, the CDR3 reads TGTGCCAGCAGTTACCTCGGGTTCGGAGGTGAAAAACTGTTTTTT.

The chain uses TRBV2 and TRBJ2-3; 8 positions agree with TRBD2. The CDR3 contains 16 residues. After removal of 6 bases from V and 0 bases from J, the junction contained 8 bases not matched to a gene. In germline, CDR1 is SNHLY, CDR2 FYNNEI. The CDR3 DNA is TGTGCCAGCAGAGGGCAACTAGCGGAAAGCACAGATACGCAGTATTTT. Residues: CASRGQLAESTDTQYF. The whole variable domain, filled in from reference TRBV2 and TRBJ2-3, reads EPEVTQTPSHQVTQMGQEVILRCVPISNHLYFYWYRQILGQKVEFLVSFYNNEISEKSEIFDDQFSVERPDGSNFTLKIRSTKLEDSAMYFCASRGQLAESTDTQYFGPGTRLTVL.

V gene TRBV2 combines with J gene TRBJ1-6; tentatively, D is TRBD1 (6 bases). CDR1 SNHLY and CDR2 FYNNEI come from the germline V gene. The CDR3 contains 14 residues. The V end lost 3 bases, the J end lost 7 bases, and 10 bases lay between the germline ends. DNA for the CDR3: TGTGCCAGCAGTGATCGGGACAAGAATTCACCCCTCCACTTT. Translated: CASSDRDKNSPLHF.